This T cell receptor (beta chain) was sequenced in a study of cytomegalovirus exposure and HLA in healthy donors. Study-wide points: A later analysis reportedly identified an Asian-associated ancestry cluster as carrying fewer N-insertions than the approximately 730-donor mean.

PCR was performed using 60 Vbeta and 13 Jbeta primers. Sequenced by immunoSEQ multiplex PCR; TCRdb stores in-frame clones only, minus some. This table has approximately 220,000 clones, approximately 82% appearing once. This CDR3 spans 15 amino acids. Trimming took off 8 bases at V and 0 bases at J, with 15 bases between the two ends. The germline gives CDR1 SGHRS, CDR2 YFSETQ. Of note for this clone: Its cognate antigen is unknown.

Sequences were obtained from PBMCs. The gene calls are TRBV5-1 and TRBJ2-1; D gene uncertain. The receptor was derived from a young man in good health and CMV-seronegative. The chain's CDR3 is CASIPGSGSYNEQFF. CDR3 nucleotides: TGCGCCAGTATCCCGGGTTCGGGCTCCTACAATGAGCAGTTCTTC.